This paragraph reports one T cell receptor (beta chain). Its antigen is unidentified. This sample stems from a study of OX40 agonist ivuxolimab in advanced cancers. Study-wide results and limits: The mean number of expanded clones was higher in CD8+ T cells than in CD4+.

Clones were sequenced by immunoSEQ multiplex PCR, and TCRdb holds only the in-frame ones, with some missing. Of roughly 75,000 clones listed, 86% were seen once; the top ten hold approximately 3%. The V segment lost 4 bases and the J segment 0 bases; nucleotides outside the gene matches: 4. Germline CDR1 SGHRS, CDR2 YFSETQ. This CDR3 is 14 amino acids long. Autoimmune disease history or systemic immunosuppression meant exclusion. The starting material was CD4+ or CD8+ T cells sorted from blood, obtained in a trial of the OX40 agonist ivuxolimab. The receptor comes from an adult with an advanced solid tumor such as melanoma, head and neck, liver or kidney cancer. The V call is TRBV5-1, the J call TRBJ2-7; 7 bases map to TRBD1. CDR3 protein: CASSRGTDSYEQYF. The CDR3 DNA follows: TGCGCCAGCAGCAGGGGGACAGACTCCTACGAGCAGTACTTC.